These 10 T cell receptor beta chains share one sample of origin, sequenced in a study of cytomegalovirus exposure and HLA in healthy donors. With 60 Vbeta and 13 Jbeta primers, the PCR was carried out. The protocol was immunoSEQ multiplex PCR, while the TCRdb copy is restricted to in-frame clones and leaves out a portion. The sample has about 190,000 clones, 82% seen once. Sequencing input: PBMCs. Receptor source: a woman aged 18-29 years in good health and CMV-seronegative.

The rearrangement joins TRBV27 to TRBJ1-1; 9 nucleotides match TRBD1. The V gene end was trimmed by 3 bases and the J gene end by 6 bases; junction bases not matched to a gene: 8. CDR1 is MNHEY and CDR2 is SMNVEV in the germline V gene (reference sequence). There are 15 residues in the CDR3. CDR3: CASSLPGTGRSEAFF. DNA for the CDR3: TGTGCCAGCAGTTTGCCCGGGACAGGGCGGTCTGAAGCTTTCTTT.

The CDR3 spells CASRGSSYNSPLHF. The CDR3 nucleotides read TGTGCCAGCAGGGGGAGCTCCTATAATTCACCCCTCCACTTT. V usage is TRBV5-6 and J usage is TRBJ1-6; D not resolved. The CDR3 has 14 amino acids. V was pared by 5 bases and J by 0 bases, with 6 bases between. CDR1 and CDR2 (germline): SGHDT, YYEEEE.

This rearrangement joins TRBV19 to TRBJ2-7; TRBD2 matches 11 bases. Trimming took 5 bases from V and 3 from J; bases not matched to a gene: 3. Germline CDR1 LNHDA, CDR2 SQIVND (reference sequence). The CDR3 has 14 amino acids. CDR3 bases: TGTGCCAGTAGTCCTGGACTAGCGGGCTACGAGCAGTACTTC. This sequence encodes CASSPGLAGYEQYF. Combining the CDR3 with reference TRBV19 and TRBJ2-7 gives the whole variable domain DGGITQSPKYLFRKEGQNVTLSCEQNLNHDAMYWYRQDPGQGLRLIYYSQIVNDFQKGDIAEGYSVSREKKESFPLTVTSAQKNPTAFYLCASSPGLAGYEQYFGPGTRLTVT.

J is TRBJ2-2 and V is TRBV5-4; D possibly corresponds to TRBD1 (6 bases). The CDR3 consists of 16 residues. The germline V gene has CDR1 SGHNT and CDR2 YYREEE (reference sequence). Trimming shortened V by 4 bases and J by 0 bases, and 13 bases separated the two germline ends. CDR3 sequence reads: CASSRSTGTNTGELFF. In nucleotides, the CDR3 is TGTGCCAGCAGCCGATCGACAGGAACGAACACCGGGGAGCTGTTTTTT.

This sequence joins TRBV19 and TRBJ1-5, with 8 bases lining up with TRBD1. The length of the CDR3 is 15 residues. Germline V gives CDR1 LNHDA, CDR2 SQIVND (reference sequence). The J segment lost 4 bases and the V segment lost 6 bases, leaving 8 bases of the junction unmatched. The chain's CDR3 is CASRITGGGNQPQHF. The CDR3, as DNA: TGTGCCAGTAGGATAACAGGGGGAGGGAATCAGCCCCAGCATTTT.

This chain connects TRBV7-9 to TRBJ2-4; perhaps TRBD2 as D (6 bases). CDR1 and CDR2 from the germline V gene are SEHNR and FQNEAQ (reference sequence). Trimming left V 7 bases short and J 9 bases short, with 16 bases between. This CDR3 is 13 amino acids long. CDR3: CASNWGSEGIQYF. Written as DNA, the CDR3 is TGTGCCAGCAACTGGGGCTCGGAGGGCATTCAGTACTTC.

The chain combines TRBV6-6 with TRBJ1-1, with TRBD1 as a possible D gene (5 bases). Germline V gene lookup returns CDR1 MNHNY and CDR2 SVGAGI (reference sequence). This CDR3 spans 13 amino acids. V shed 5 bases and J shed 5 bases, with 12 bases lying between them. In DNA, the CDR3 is TGTGCCAGCAGTAATGGGGGGTATACTGAAGCTTTCTTT. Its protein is CASSNGGYTEAFF.

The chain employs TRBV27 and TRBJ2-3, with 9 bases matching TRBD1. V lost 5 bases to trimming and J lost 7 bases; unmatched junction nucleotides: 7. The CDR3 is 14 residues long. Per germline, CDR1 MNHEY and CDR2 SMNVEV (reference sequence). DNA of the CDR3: TGTGCCAGCAGTCCCTGGACAGGGGTGCATACGCAGTATTTT. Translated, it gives CASSPWTGVHTQYF.

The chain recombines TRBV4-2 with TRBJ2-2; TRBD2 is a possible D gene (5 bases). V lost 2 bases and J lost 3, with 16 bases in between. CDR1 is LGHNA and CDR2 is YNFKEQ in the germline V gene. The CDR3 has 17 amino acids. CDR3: CASSQPQPTRDTGELFF. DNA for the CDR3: TGTGCCAGCAGCCAACCCCAACCGACGAGGGACACCGGGGAGCTGTTTTTT.

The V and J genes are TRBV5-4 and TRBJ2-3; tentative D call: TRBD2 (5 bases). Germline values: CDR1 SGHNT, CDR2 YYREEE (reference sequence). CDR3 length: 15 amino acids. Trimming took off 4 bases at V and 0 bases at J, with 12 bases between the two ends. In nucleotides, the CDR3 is TGTGCCAGCAGCCAAGTGACGGGGAGCACAGATACGCAGTATTTT. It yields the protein CASSQVTGSTDTQYF.